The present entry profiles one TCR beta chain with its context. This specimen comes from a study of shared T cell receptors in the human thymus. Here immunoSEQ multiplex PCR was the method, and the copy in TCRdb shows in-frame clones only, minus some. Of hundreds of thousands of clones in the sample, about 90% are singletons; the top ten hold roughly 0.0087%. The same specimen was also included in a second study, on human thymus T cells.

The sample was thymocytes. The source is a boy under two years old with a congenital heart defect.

Here the CDR3 reads CATSRDRGGQGFNEKLFF. CDR3 bases: TGTGCCACCAGCAGAGATAGGGGGGGACAGGGCTTTAATGAAAAACTGTTTTTT. The chain has TRBV15 and TRBJ1-4, with 9 bases lining up with TRBD1. The CDR3 runs to 18 residues. V lost 0 bases, J lost 4 bases, and 9 bases stayed unmatched. Per germline, CDR1 LNHNV and CDR2 YYDKDF (reference sequence).